This T cell receptor (beta chain) was documented in a study of beta chain features in type 1 diabetes (dated by TCRdb to 2016 to 2019). Study-level background: No differences in mean age, gender distribution, total cell number or subset yield were found between patients and healthy donors. Across all samples, approximately 100 million sorted cells were examined, and cell number per subset correlated strongly with RNA yield. The study compared TCRB repertoires of sorted circulating CD4+ T cell subsets between recently diagnosed type 1 diabetes patients and matched healthy donors. Whereas all 30 or so donors provided naive and central memory subsets, regulatory and stem cell-like memory subsets were isolated from just 8 patients and roughly 8 healthy donors.

The CDR3, from cysteine to phenylalanine, totals 16 residues. CDR3 DNA is the only sequence kept; it has 48 bases, read in frame from the first base. The germline V gene (reference sequence) gives CDR1 as SEHNR and CDR2 as FQNEAQ. Compared with germline, V lacks 6 bases and J lacks 4 bases; bases without a gene match: 11. Overall study outcomes, separate from this receptor: Naive, central memory and regulatory TCRB repertoires appeared to be more alike among patients than among healthy donors. Type 1 diabetes patients showed a moderate but significant shortening of TCRB CDR3 length in all four CD4+ subsets. Because cDNA rather than genomic DNA was sequenced, highly expressing activated cells could have been over-represented, although no difference in activation and CD3 levels was found between groups. Patients with type 1 diabetes made fewer insertions and deleted more nucleotides at VDJ recombination sites, implying thymic rearrangement abnormalities. Because the HLA sub-analyses included only small numbers of individuals, any influence of HLA type on TCRB rearrangement was left unresolved. Shorter templates might be favored by PCR, yet because patient and control samples were amplified and corrected together, any such skew would affect both groups equally.

A word on this clone: What this receptor recognizes is not known. No base quality information exists; no much larger clone differs at one position.

A single peripheral blood draw of around 120 mL on average was collected from each donor into heparinised tubes. A BD FACSAria II and a panel including CD45RO, CCR7, CD25, CD127, CD95 and CD27 were used to sort naive, central memory, regulatory and stem cell-like memory CD4+ T cells. Every sorted population had a purity above 98%. PBMCs were separated immediately by Lymphoprep density gradient centrifugation and were stained directly, without being cultured. So that batch effects would be minimized, each experiment stained and sorted samples in pairs, pairing one healthy donor with one patient. The High Capacity cDNA Reverse Transcription Kit was used to reverse transcribe all of the isolated RNA, meaning that expressed TCRB transcripts were what got sequenced. Naive, central memory and regulatory T cell samples underwent deep immunoSEQ sequencing, averaging around 3.6 million total reads per sample. After sorted cells were lysed in RLT buffer, RNA was extracted with DNase-treated RNeasy Micro or Mini kits, with the choice depending on cell number. Each cell subset was processed on its own to prevent cross-contamination, while patient and healthy donor samples were processed together. TCRB sequences were amplified from cDNA with the immunoSEQ multiplex PCR, producing 87-bp fragments spanning the CDR3 region. Sequencing of the amplicons was done on the Illumina HiSeq platform. On the authors' methods: PCR bias was corrected computationally using synthetic template baselines, and reads within Hamming distance 2 were collapsed, with unmergeable singletons discarded. By aligning reads against IMGT, V, D and J genes, CDR3 length, and insertions or deletions at six rearrangement sites were assigned. Clonotype counts were normalized to sorted cell number within each subset before computing true diversity and Gini coefficients with the tcR R package. Repertoire sharing was quantified using the overlap coefficient calculated on TCRB nucleotide sequences. Out-of-frame TCRB sequences from naive cells were analyzed as a proxy for the pre-selection repertoire. Not all clones reach the TCRdb copy of this immuneACCESS table, which keeps in-frame sequences only. Checked studies attribute under half of the gap to unresolved V genes and leave the rest unexplained. Clone size and V and J calls were adopted from that table, with D and trimming inferred from the DNA. This sample gives 350,000 to 450,000 clones in total; approximately 15% of them show up just once. Clones ranked in the top ten supply about 0.034% of the sample.

Sequenced material: naive CD4+ T cells from blood. The sample's cell subset or site label is to be understood as: true naive CD4+ T cells. The rearrangement combines TRBV7-9 with TRBJ2-1, with 8 central nucleotides matching TRBD1. This receptor was obtained from a man aged 30 to 45 in good health. The CDR3 is CASSSTGTGTYNEQFF. The DNA sequence follows: TGTGCCAGCAGTAGTACCGGGACAGGTACTTACAATGAGCAGTTCTTC.